This paragraph covers one TCR beta chain sequence. The specificity of this receptor is unknown. Per-base quality was not reported, and no clone a single base away is much larger than it. The sample belongs to a study of T cell responses to AZD1222 COVID-19 vaccine listed by TCRdb under 2021. About the investigation overall: TCR sequencing covered about 230 trial participants: 207 given two doses of AZD1222 and 26 given two doses of MenACWY control vaccine. Enrollment into the trials was organized by age into subgroups of 18-55, 56-69 and 70-plus years, and those subgroups contained roughly 150, 30 and 60 TCR-sequenced participants, respectively.

This specimen's time point label, interpreted: about 28 days (+/-7) after the second vaccine dose. AZD1222 recipients given second doses at about 4 weeks or at about 12 weeks were pooled, since spike-specific TCR depth and breadth were not found to differ between the two schedules. Vaccinee samples were obtained from the UK trials COV001 and COV002, which included a single-blind randomized controlled phase 2/3 trial of AZD1222 (ChAdOx1 nCoV-19) in healthy adults. Trial participant PBMC samples were collected at day 0 and day 28 after the second dose for TCRbeta chain sequencing. The CDR3 regions of human TCRbeta chains were subjected to immunosequencing. Processing in the source paper ran as follows. Repertoire TCRs were checked for matches against a reference library of SARS-CoV-2-specific TCRs that had been generated using the MIRA antigen-specificity platform. Breadth meant the fraction of unique TCRs that were SARS-CoV-2-associated, whereas depth meant the fraction of total T cells that were SARS-CoV-2-associated. Using the MIRA data, every spike-specific TCR was mapped to the spike region that the TCR reacted to and assigned to either a CD4 or a CD8 class. Log10-transformed breadth and depth values were compared by one-way ANOVA with Sidak's multiple comparisons tests. TCRdb retrieved this table from immuneACCESS and kept in-frame rearrangements only. Not all clones are present; in checked studies, unresolved V genes account for under half, and no reason is known for the remainder. The DNA gave D and trimming, while V, J and clone size come from that table. The sample table shows 45,000 to 70,000 clones, and around 90% are seen once. The leading ten clones occupy about 14% of the sample.

The study at large found these results: In the small 56-69-year group, the increase in depth fell short of significance, most likely because of low power. Epitopes outside the regions mutated in the B.1.351 and B.1.1.7 variants were reportedly recognized by nearly half of the unique spike-specific TCRs. Participants were mostly white British and included more females than males, and it was suggested by the authors that clonal diversity may have been underestimated. Conclusions about previously exposed vaccinees were limited because only a handful of AZD1222 recipients were SARS-CoV-2 seropositive at baseline. Spike-specific TCR breadth and depth rose significantly after two AZD1222 doses compared with day 0 and with MenACWY recipients. The whole spike protein was spanned by vaccine-associated CD4 TCRs, and dominant responses were seen in regions 160-218 and 743-854. Because no day 14 peak-response samples were available, repertoires were characterized only after the peak T cell response.

This TCR was sampled from an adult who received the AZD1222 COVID-19 vaccine. Sequenced here: peripheral blood, sampled 28 days after the second AZD1222 dose.

The CDR3 reads as follows: CASSEKGRITDTQYF. Read as DNA, the sequence is TGTGCCAGCAGTGAAAAGGGAAGAATCACAGATACGCAGTATTTT. Here the chain combines TRBV6-1 and TRBJ2-3, with no reliable assignment of the D segment. The junction shows trimming of 2 bases on V and 2 bases on J, plus 11 bases between the germline ends. Via the germline V gene, CDR1 is MNHNS and CDR2 SASEGT. Spanning cysteine to phenylalanine, the CDR3 consists of 15 amino acids. Only the CDR3 DNA stays, 45 bases, in frame from base 1.